This is a list of T cell receptor beta chains from one sample in a study of blood T cell repertoires in COVID-19. Generated by immunoSEQ multiplex PCR, the TCRdb table keeps only in-frame clones and is missing some. The sample yields over 100,000 clones, about four fifths seen once. Sequenced material: peripheral blood. The receptors were gathered from a woman aged 55-69 years with acute or convalescent COVID-19. Both conserved end residues are part of each CDR3. D genes are given only for firm matches. Clone size is shown for a subset of rows, as once, few, many or a class of expanded clone.

V	D	size	J	DNA	CDR3
TRBV12-3/TRBV12-4	-	-	TRBJ1-2	TGTGCCAGCAGTTTACAGGGGACTAATGGCTACACCTTC	CASSLQGTNGYTF
TRBV18	-	-	TRBJ2-2	TGTGCCAGCTCACAAGGACAGCCCGGGGAGCTGTTTTTT	CASSQGQPGELFF
TRBV19	TRBD2	-	TRBJ2-5	TGTGCCAGTAGTATTGGGGGGGGGATTCGTGAGACCCAGTACTTC	CASSIGGGIRETQYF
TRBV5-4	TRBD1	-	TRBJ2-1	TGTGCAGACGGACAGGGGGGGAATGAGCAGTTCTTC	CADGQGGNEQFF
TRBV9	TRBD2	-	TRBJ2-1	TGTGCCAGCAGCGTGACTAGCGGGGGGGACAATGAGCAGTTCTTC	CASSVTSGGDNEQFF
TRBV10-2	-	-	TRBJ1-2	TGCGCCAGCAGTGAGTCGGAGGGAGTTGGCTACACCTTC	CASSESEGVGYTF
TRBV2	-	few	TRBJ2-3	TGTGCCAGCAACCGGGATGGGGCAGATACGCAGTATTTT	CASNRDGADTQYF
TRBV19	TRBD2	few	TRBJ2-1	TGTGCCAGTAGTATAGATCGGCCAGCGGGGGGCCAAAATGAGCAGTTCTTC	CASSIDRPAGGQNEQFF
TRBV12-5	-	-	TRBJ1-1	TGTGCTAGTGGCCAAACTACAGGGAACACTGAAGCTTTCTTT	CASGQTTGNTEAFF
TRBV10-1	-	-	TRBJ2-1	TGCGCCAGCAGGGCCGGGGAGGACTACAATGAGCAGTTCTTC	CASRAGEDYNEQFF
TRBV30	TRBD1	-	TRBJ1-2	TGTGCCTGGAGCTGGGACAGCCTCTATGGCTACACCTTC	CAWSWDSLYGYTF
TRBV28	TRBD1	-	TRBJ1-2	TGTGCCAGCAGCTCCGGGACAGGGGGCTATGGCTACACCTTC	CASSSGTGGYGYTF
TRBV19	-	-	TRBJ1-2	TGTGCCAGTAAAGGCGGTGAGGGCCTCACTAACTATGGCAACACCTTC	CASKGGEGLTNYGNTF
TRBV6-5	-	-	TRBJ2-1	TGTGCCAGCAGTCCCCGCGGGGATGAGCAGTTCTTC	CASSPRGDEQFF
TRBV6-5	TRBD1	-	TRBJ2-2	TGTGCCATGAGGTGGGACAGGGGGCCTTTCGGGGAGCTGTTTTTT	CAMRWDRGPFGELFF
TRBV5-1	TRBD2	-	TRBJ2-3	TGCGCCAGCGAGAGGACTAGCGGGGGTGGAAATACGCAGTATTTT	CASERTSGGGNTQYF
TRBV6-2/TRBV6-3	-	-	TRBJ1-2	TGTGCCAGCAGCGTAGCTTATGGCTACACCTTC	CASSVAYGYTF
TRBV24-1	TRBD1	-	TRBJ1-1	TGTGCCACCAGTGGCCGAACCGGGACAGGGATCGCTGAAGCTTTCTTT	CATSGRTGTGIAEAFF
TRBV19	-	once	TRBJ1-1	TGTGCCAGTAGTCCGGGACTTCTGAACACTGAAGCTTTCTTT	CASSPGLLNTEAFF
TRBV24-1	-	-	TRBJ1-2	TGTGCCACAGGGGCAAGGGCTCCCTATGGCTACACCTTC	CATGARAPYGYTF
TRBV24-1	TRBD1	few	TRBJ1-5	TGTGCCACCAGTGGGGCCGGGACAGCGAATCAGCCCCAGCATTTT	CATSGAGTANQPQHF
TRBV19	-	-	TRBJ1-1	TGTGCCAGTAGTATAGGCGTCCAGAGGAAGAACACTGAAGCTTTCTTT	CASSIGVQRKNTEAFF
TRBV5-1	-	few	TRBJ1-4	TGCGCCAGCAGCTTTCAGGGTTCTAATGAAAAACTGTTTTTT	CASSFQGSNEKLFF
TRBV11-2	-	-	TRBJ1-4	TGTGCCAGCAGCCCGAGCGGGGGGAAGGGAAATGAAAAACTGTTTTTT	CASSPSGGKGNEKLFF
TRBV27	TRBD1	-	TRBJ1-2	TGTGCCAGCAGTTTAGGGGCAGGGGGCAACTATGGCTACACCTTC	CASSLGAGGNYGYTF
TRBV27	-	-	TRBJ1-6	TGTGCCAGCAGTTTATCGTACAGGGAGAATTCACCCCTCCACTTT	CASSLSYRENSPLHF
TRBV11-2	-	-	TRBJ1-1	TGTGCCAGCAGCCAATCACAGGGAGTTCAAGCTTTCTTT	CASSQSQGVQAFF
TRBV19	-	-	TRBJ1-2	TGTGCCAGTAGTGCCCGACAGTCAGCTAACTATGGCTACACCTTC	CASSARQSANYGYTF
TRBV6-5	-	-	TRBJ2-7	TGTGCCAGCAGTTACGTGGGAGAACAGTACTTC	CASSYVGEQYF